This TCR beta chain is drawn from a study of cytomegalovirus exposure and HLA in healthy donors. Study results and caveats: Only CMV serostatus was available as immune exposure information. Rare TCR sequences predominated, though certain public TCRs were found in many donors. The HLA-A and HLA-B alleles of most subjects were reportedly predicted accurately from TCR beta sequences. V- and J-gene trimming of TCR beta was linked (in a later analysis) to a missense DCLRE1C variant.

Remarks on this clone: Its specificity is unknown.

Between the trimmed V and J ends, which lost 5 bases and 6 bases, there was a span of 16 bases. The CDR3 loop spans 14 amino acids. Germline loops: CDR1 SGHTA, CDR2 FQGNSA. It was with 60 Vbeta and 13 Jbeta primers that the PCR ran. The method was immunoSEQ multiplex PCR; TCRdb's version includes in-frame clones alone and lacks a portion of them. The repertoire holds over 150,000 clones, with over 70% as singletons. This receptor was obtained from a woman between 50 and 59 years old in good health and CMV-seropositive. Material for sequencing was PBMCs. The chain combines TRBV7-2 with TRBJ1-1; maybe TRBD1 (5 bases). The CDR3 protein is CASSPDKGRPEAFF. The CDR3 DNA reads TGTGCCAGCAGCCCTGACAAGGGGCGGCCTGAAGCTTTCTTT.